This T cell receptor (beta chain) came from a study of OX40 agonist ivuxolimab in advanced cancers. Study summary: Of the participants, under 50% had some prior anti-PD-1, anti-PD-L1 or anti-CTLA-4 therapy, which was allowed.

Germline lookup yields CDR1 SGHNT and CDR2 YENEEA. Trimming stripped 7 bases from V and 0 bases from J, with 7 bases between. The CDR3 consists of 14 residues. This table comes from immunoSEQ multiplex PCR, and its TCRdb copy is limited to in-frame clones, with some not included. The sample contains roughly 60,000 clones, less than 95% of which appear only once. The J gene is TRBJ2-6, the V gene TRBV11-3; the D is unclear. The source material was CD4+ or CD8+ T cells sorted from blood, sampled in a trial of the OX40 agonist ivuxolimab. The TCR sequence derives from an adult with an advanced solid tumor such as melanoma, head and neck, liver or kidney cancer. The CDR3 region has the DNA TGTGCCAGCATGAAGTACTCTGGGGCCAACGTCCTGACTTTC. It translates to CASMKYSGANVLTF.